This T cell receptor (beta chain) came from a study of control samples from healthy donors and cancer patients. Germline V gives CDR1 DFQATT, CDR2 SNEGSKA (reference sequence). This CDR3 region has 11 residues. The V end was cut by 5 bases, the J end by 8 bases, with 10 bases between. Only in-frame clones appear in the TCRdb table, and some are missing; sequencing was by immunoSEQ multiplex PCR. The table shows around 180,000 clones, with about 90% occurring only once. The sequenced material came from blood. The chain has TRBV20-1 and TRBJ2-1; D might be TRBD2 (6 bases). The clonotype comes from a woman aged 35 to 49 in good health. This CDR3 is CSARLDHEQFF. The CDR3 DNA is TGCAGTGCTCGACTAGATCATGAGCAGTTCTTC.